This T cell receptor (beta chain) was documented in a study of blood T cell repertoires in COVID-19. At the level of the study: The United States, Italy and Spain supplied acute and convalescent COVID-19 samples.

Trimming removed 1 base from V and 6 bases from J; junction bases left unmatched: 1. This CDR3 is 16 amino acids long. CDR1 and CDR2 (germline): SGHAT, FQNNGV. The Seattle patients, enrolled during active infection, were followed longitudinally. In the study's own analysis: Estimated nucleated cell counts came from reference gene primer amplification. The protocol was immunoSEQ multiplex PCR, while the TCRdb copy is restricted to in-frame clones and leaves out a portion. The V and J calls and clone size come from that table; D and trimming were worked out from the DNA. The sample contains roughly 160,000 clones, approximately 91% of which appear only once.

The sample consisted of peripheral blood. The chain couples TRBV11-2 to TRBJ2-1, with 15 bases lining up with TRBD2. This receptor was taken from a man aged 18 to 35 with COVID-19, enrolled during active disease. The CDR3 protein is CASSLVGLAGGNEQFF. The DNA for the CDR3 is TGTGCCAGCAGCTTAGTGGGACTAGCGGGGGGCAATGAGCAGTTCTTC.